The entry that follows covers one T cell receptor (beta chain) sequence. Its cognate antigen is unknown. The data belong to a study of T cell repertoires in cytomegalovirus infection. In the study overall: Recently identified HLA-C-restricted CMV epitopes were among the peptides used. TCR beta signatures that were public indicated CMV infection and matching HLA type. Points from the study as a whole: Identification of carriers of CMV plus the relevant HLA was performed using cumulative public TCR beta family frequency. HLA-C-restricted, CMV-specific TCR beta clonotypes were dominant ex vivo.

One entry per CDR3 protein results from TCRdb running MiXCR on the reads. The sample has under 500,000 distinct CDR3 sequences, about 39% seen once. This CDR3 region has 15 residues. Germline CDR1 reads MNHEY; CDR2 reads SVGAGI. Trimming took 0 bases from V and 7 from J, leaving 13 bases between them. The clonotype comes from a human donor in good health (CMV status not recorded). Some clones in this sample may be carry-over from other donors' samples. This chain uses TRBV6-5 with TRBJ1-3; D is possibly TRBD1 (5 bases). Source: cultured PBMCs, taken from culture after CMV antigen stimulation. CDR3 bases: TGTGCCAGCAGTTACTCGGCAGGGTCCCCGAACACCATATATTTT. Translation: CASSYSAGSPNTIYF.